This record covers a single TCR beta chain. Germline loops: CDR1 WSHSY, CDR2 SAAADI. The CDR3 totals 16 residues. Trimming cost V 4 bases and J 1 base, with 13 bases left between them. The data stem from a study of OX40 agonist ivuxolimab in advanced cancers. Produced via immunoSEQ multiplex PCR; TCRdb's table is partial and in-frame only. The sample consists of fewer than 85,000 clones, 84% of them appearing once. The sequence was collected from an adult with an advanced solid tumor such as melanoma, head and neck, liver or kidney cancer. V and J are TRBV10-2 and TRBJ2-2; no reliable D call. Sequenced material: CD4+ or CD8+ T cells sorted from blood, taken in a trial of the OX40 agonist ivuxolimab. Here the CDR3 DNA reads TGCGCCAGCAGTGTCTCAAAACTTGGGAACACCGGGGAGCTGTTTTTT. Translated, it gives CASSVSKLGNTGELFF.